Below, 3 T cell receptor beta chains from the same sample are listed, as sequenced in a study of graft-versus-host responses after intestinal transplantation. For these receptors, no antigen is known. Assay used: immunoSEQ multiplex PCR; TCRdb lists only in-frame clones, some missing. The sample shows some 82,000 clones, roughly 87% of them seen only once. This sample comprised unstimulated CD8+ T cells sorted from spleen or lymph node cells, obtained before transplant. These receptor sequences come from a human donor who was the organ donor for an intestinal transplant.

The chain couples TRBV4-1 to TRBJ1-1, with D uncertain. The length of the CDR3 is 16 residues. V dropped 4 bases and J dropped 2 bases, with 17 bases sitting between them. Germline CDR1 is MGHRA and CDR2 is YSYEKL. The CDR3 DNA reads as TGCGCCAGCAGCCCCCCAGTCCGGCAGTTTAACACTGAAGCTTTCTTT. This translates into CASSPPVRQFNTEAFF.

This clone was recorded only once. The J gene is TRBJ2-1, the V gene TRBV29-1; 10 nucleotides line up with TRBD1. Germline loops: CDR1 SQVTM, CDR2 ANQGSEA. The CDR3 runs to 14 residues. J gave up 4 bases and V 4 bases, and 4 bases lay outside the gene matches. DNA for the CDR3: TGCAGCGTTGTTGGGACAGGGGTATACAATGAGCAGTTCTTC. This gives the protein CSVVGTGVYNEQFF.

The rearrangement uses TRBV7-9 and TRBJ2-3; possible D gene TRBD2, 5 bases. Germline V lookup: CDR1 SEHNR, CDR2 FQNEAQ (reference sequence). The CDR3 runs to 15 residues. Trimming cost V 0 bases and J 4 bases, with 11 bases left between them. The CDR3 nucleotides read TGTGCCAGCAGCTTAGCGGCAGGAGGTCCAGATACGCAGTATTTT. This translates into CASSLAAGGPDTQYF.